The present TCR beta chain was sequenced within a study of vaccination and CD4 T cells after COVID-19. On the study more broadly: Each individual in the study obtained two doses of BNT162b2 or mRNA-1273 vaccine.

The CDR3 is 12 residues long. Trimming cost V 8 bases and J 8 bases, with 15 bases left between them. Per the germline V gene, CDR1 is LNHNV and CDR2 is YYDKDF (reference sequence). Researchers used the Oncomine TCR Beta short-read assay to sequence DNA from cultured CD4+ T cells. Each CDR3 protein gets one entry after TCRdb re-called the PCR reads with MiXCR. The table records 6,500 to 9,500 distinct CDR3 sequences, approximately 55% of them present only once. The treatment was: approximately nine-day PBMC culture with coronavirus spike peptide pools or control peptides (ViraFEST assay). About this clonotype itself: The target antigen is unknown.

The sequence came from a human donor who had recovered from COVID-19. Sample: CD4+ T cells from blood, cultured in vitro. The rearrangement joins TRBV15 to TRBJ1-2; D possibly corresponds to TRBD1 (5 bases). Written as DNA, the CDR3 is TGTGCCACCCACGGGGGGATACACGGCTACACCTTC. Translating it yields CATHGGIHGYTF.